This T cell receptor (beta chain) was identified during a study of T cell changes during pregnancy in multiple sclerosis (dated by TCRdb to between 2018 and 2020). Regarding the complete study: The study examined how the T cell repertoire changed over the course of pregnancy in women with multiple sclerosis.

About this clone: The antigen it recognizes is unknown. Base quality data are lacking; no much larger clone is found one base away.

V drops 6 bases and J drops 8 bases, leaving 13 bases in between. The CDR3 has 12 amino acids, counting the end cysteine and phenylalanine. Only the CDR3 part of the read is kept: 36 bases, read in frame from the first base. Sequences WNHNN (CDR1) and SYGVQD (CDR2) are obtained from the germline V gene (reference sequence). The receptor library was made with the immunoSEQ multiplex PCR assay. TCRdb carries this immuneACCESS record with in-frame sequences only. Its versions omit some clonotypes, under half of them owing to an unresolved V gene in the studies checked, with the rest unexplained. Here the sample has roughly 110,000 clones; 80% to 95% occur a single time. The top ten hold just under 0.8% of the sample.

Specimen: peripheral blood, collected in the third trimester of pregnancy. This chain is built from TRBV10-1 and TRBJ1-1; the D gene remains uncertain. The TCR was taken from a female donor in good health, enrolled as a control in a pregnancy study. Read as DNA, the sequence is TGCGCCAGCAGGGCCCAATACGGGGAAGCTTTCTTT. This codes for CASRAQYGEAFF.